The source of this TCR beta chain is a study of CD8 T cells in ankylosing spondylitis. Regarding the study as a whole: Roughly eight highly homologous variants made up a TCR beta motif that seemed to typify ankylosing spondylitis blood.

Quantitative 5'-RACE was performed with molecular barcodes, and it yielded the TCR beta libraries. A single record per CDR3 protein comes from TCRdb applying MiXCR to the 5' RACE reads. The table has about 250,000 distinct CDR3 sequences, 10% seen once; the top ten hold roughly 2.5%. This clonotype was counted at least ten times. Its antigen remains unidentified. This CDR3 comprises 11 residues. Germline V gene sequence: CDR1 GTSNPN, CDR2 SVGIG (reference sequence). The V gene lost 8 bases and the J gene lost 9 bases, with 14 bases spanning the gap. The chain couples TRBV30 to TRBJ2-1; D ambiguous. The sample was blood, either unsorted or a sorted T cell fraction (not recorded which). The sequence derives from a male donor with ankylosing spondylitis or in good health (not recorded which). In nucleotides, the CDR3 is TGTGCCCGTGCATTCGAGGCTGAGCAGTTCTTC. It codes for CARAFEAEQFF.